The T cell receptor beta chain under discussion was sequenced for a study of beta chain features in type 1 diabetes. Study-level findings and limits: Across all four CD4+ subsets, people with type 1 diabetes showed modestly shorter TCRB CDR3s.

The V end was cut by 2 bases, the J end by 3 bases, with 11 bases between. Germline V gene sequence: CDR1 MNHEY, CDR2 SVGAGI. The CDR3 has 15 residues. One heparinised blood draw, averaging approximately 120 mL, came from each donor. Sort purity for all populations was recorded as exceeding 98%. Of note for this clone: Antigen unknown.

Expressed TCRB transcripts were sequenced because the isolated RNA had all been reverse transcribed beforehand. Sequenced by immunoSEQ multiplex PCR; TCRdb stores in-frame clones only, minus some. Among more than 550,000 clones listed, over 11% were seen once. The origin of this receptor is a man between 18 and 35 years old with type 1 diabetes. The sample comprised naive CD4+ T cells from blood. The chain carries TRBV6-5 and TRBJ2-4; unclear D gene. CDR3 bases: TGTGCCAGCAGTTACGGAGTCTCCGACAAAAACATTCAGTACTTC. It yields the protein CASSYGVSDKNIQYF.